This T cell receptor beta chain was observed in a study of human T cells and chemical hapten exposure. Overall study context: Per-sample variation in TCR yield stemmed mainly from small pooled library volume differences.

The time point is: patch test 2, 6 weeks after DPC sensitization. The treatment: therapeutic diphenylcyclopropenone sensitization with weekly scalp DPC. The study's library attached unique molecular identifiers to single cDNA molecules. Original processing methods: Between about 23,224 and 700,000 TCRs appeared in each sample, and the median stood at around 92,000. TCRdb recomputed calls from the RACE reads with MiXCR, one row per CDR3 protein. It is TCRdb's table, rather than the study itself, that gives the V and J calls and clone size. The sample holds tens of thousands of distinct CDR3 sequences, more than 9.5% seen once. Trimming cost V 4 bases and J 0 bases; bases outside gene matches: 5. The germline V gene encodes CDR1 SGHRS and CDR2 YFSETQ. The CDR3 runs to 17 residues.

This clonotype was obtained from a man in his forties with alopecia areata. Some clones in this sample may be carry-over from other donors' samples. The sample was whole blood, taken in connection with sensitization to the hapten diphenylcyclopropenone (DPC). The V gene is TRBV5-1, the J gene TRBJ2-1, with 12 bases identical to TRBD2. CDR3 loop: CASSPGLAGFSYNEQFF. In nucleotides, the CDR3 is TGCGCCAGCAGCCCGGGACTAGCGGGCTTCTCCTACAATGAGCAGTTCTTC.